This T cell receptor (beta chain) was recorded in a study of response to subunit inactivated influenza vaccine. This clonotype was observed a handful of times. Its antigen is not identified. CDR3 length: 13 amino acids. The V and J ends lost 7 bases and 0 bases respectively, with 9 bases between them. Looked up from germline, CDR1 is MNHEY and CDR2 is SVGEGT. TCRdb re-called the RT-PCR reads through MiXCR, storing one row per CDR3 protein. The sample yields 250,000 to 350,000 distinct CDR3 sequences, around 20% seen once. Study-level points and caveats: The authors put forward the suggestion that each seasonal influenza vaccination may bring in only a limited number of new T cells.

This specimen consisted of PBMCs from blood, obtained approximately 20 months after vaccination. The sequence was obtained from a man in his fifties or sixties who received an inactivated influenza vaccine. This chain links TRBV6-2 or TRBV6-3 with TRBJ1-1; D ambiguous. CDR3 sequence reads: CASKAGVNTEAFF. The CDR3 bases are TGTGCCAGCAAGGCAGGAGTGAACACTGAAGCTTTCTTT.